The clone carrying this TCR beta chain was detected a few times. In the study's own analysis: For nucleated cells, counts were estimated from reference gene primer amplification. Assay: immunoSEQ multiplex PCR; the TCRdb copy retains only in-frame clones and omits some. The V and J calls and clone size come from that table; D and trimming were worked out from the DNA. Of some 150,000 clones in the sample, about 83% are singletons; the top ten hold around 8.6%. The data were taken from a study of blood T cell repertoires in COVID-19. Study context: Samples taken during acute and convalescent COVID-19 were collected in the United States, Italy and Spain. The analysed material was cDNA or gDNA that came from T cells, B-cell-depleted T cells, or PBMCs.

CDR3 length: 13 residues. Trimming stripped 3 bases from V and 4 bases from J, with 9 bases between. Germline lookup yields CDR1 MNHEY and CDR2 SMNVEV (reference sequence). This receptor was taken from a woman in her forties or fifties with active or convalescent COVID-19. This sequence joins TRBV27 and TRBJ1-2; tentatively, D is TRBD1 (5 bases). The specimen was peripheral blood. CDR3 coding DNA: TGTGCCAGCAGTTTCCGGGGGACCTATGGCTACACCTTC. It encodes CASSFRGTYGYTF.